This T cell receptor (beta chain) was retrieved from a study of T cells in Graves' hyperthyroidism and ophthalmopathy (dated by TCRdb to between 2018 and 2021). At the level of the whole study: Peripheral blood was collected at initial diagnosis, before any treatment. A discovery cohort of about a hundred patients, roughly 45 with Graves' ophthalmopathy and approximately 60 with stable Graves' hyperthyroidism, was used to find distinguishing TCR V-J signatures. An independent validation cohort of 18 to 20 hyperthyroidism patients and 17 patients who later progressed to ophthalmopathy tested prospective prediction of ophthalmopathy. The 95 to 100 discovery patients were randomly divided into training and test sets at a 7:3 ratio. The study also compared thyroid tissue and blood T-cell repertoires from several Graves' hyperthyroidism patients. Following sampling, methimazole starting at 30 mg daily was given to hyperthyroidism patients, and high-dose intravenous methylprednisolone was given to ophthalmopathy patients. The paper describes TCR Vbeta CDR3 sequencing of around 140 peripheral blood samples, made up of some 40 ophthalmopathy patients, over 70 hyperthyroidism patients and about 17 progressor patients.

A patient counted as having stable Graves' hyperthyroidism if no progression to ophthalmopathy occurred over 18 months of follow-up. The hyperthyroidism patients were between 18 and 65 years old and newly diagnosed, with a disease duration of less than 2 months. Patients with uncontrolled infections, other autoimmune diseases, pregnancy or lactation were excluded. Diagnoses relied on clinical symptoms, serum thyroxine and TRAb, thyroid ultrasound and orbital computed tomography. PBMCs were separated from roughly 10 ml of fresh peripheral blood using Ficoll-Paque density gradient centrifugation. Total RNA was extracted with Trizol reagent, and quality was checked on an Agilent 2100 Bioanalyzer. Amplification of TCR beta CDR3 regions was carried out from RNA transcripts. A first-round RT-PCR of the TCR CDR3 used the HTBI primer set with the Qiagen OneStep RT-PCR kit. A second multiplex PCR round built the libraries, followed by size selection and purification. Sequencing of the libraries was done on an Illumina HiSeq2000 using paired-end 100 bp reads. On the study's bioinformatics: SOAPnuke was used to process the raw data, with reads discarded if the reads contained adapters or uncalled bases, had a mean Phred below 15, or lacked an exact constant-primer or identifier match. COPE v1.2.5 was used to merge the high-quality paired reads, and each unique nucleotide sequence was defined as a clonotype. Clonotypes were aligned to IMGT TRBV, TRBD and TRBJ reference segments using MiTCR v1.1. The analysis was restricted to V-J combinations with a frequency above 0.0001, which together covered 99% to 99.2% of the repertoires. The TCS score was defined as the ratio of F50 (clonal expansion) to E x V (chaos), calculated using BLOSUM62-based TCRdist between CDR3 peptides within each V-J. Welch's t-statistics and random forest reduced just over 500 V-J features to about 12, which were used in a naive Bayes classifier (R e1071). TCRdb passed the public sequencing reads through fastp at Q25 and MiXCR, retaining productive beta sequences. Each CDR3 protein appears once, grouped with its most common genes and DNA. The V and J calls were determined by TCRdb, not by the authors. Within this sample are under 650,000 distinct CDR3 sequences, with around 15% of them counted one time only. Jointly, the top ten make up less than 4.5% of the sample.

What the authors observed across the whole study: Blood samples also contained most of the expanded thyroid clonotypes (frequency above 0.001), which suggests that blood repertoires may reflect thyroid immune responses. Sample size was not statistically predetermined, and blinding of investigators to group allocation was not performed. In validation, the model predicted progression to ophthalmopathy a median of about 6 months before onset, with 70% to 71% sensitivity and just under 75% specificity. A 13 V-J signature model separated ophthalmopathy from stable hyperthyroidism, with approximately 87% sensitivity and roughly 81% specificity in cross-validation and 80%/75% in testing.

The germline V gene encodes CDR1 SQVTM and CDR2 ANQGSEA. The CDR3 contains 14 residues, cysteine and phenylalanine counted. The kept DNA is CDR3 alone, 42 bases in frame from the first base. V lost 1 base and J lost 9 bases; the stretch between them is 16 bases long. This clonotype was recorded at least ten times. Its recognized antigen is unknown. Base qualities are missing; no much larger clone stands one base away. The TCR was taken from a woman aged 25 to 39 with Graves' hyperthyroidism. Material: blood. The chain is encoded by TRBV29-1 joined to TRBJ2-1, and possibly TRBD2, on 5 matching bases. The DNA is TGCAGCGTTGAAGCCACCAGCCGGCGGGCTGAGCAGTTCTTC. Its protein reads: CSVEATSRRAEQFF.